A single sample is the source of the 31 T cell receptor beta chains below, sequenced in a study of shared T cell receptors in the human thymus. Measured with immunoSEQ multiplex PCR; TCRdb has only the in-frame clones, and not every one. The sample lists some 760,000 clones, 70% to 90% occurring once. Another study also made use of these data, one on human thymus T cells.

Sequencing was done on a sample of thymocytes. These receptors were collected from a girl less than two years old with a congenital heart defect.

This sequence joins TRBV13 and TRBJ2-5, with 14 bases aligning to TRBD2. J gave up 2 bases and V 2 bases, and 10 bases lay outside the gene matches. This CDR3 has 19 amino acids. Germline assignment: CDR1 PRHDT and CDR2 FYEKMQ (reference sequence). CDR3 DNA: TGTGCCAGCAGCTTACCCAATGGGACTAGCGGGGGACTACAAGAGACCCAGTACTTC. Its translation: CASSLPNGTSGGLQETQYF.

This rearrangement joins TRBV10-3 to TRBJ2-1; 13 bases are shared with TRBD2. The CDR3 has 16 amino acids. J gave up 6 bases and V 4 bases, and 6 bases lay outside the gene matches. CDR1 ENHRY and CDR2 SYGVKD come from the germline V gene. CDR3: CAISGTGTSGINEQFF. CDR3 in DNA: TGTGCCATCAGTGGAACCGGGACTAGCGGGATCAATGAGCAGTTCTTC.

This clone has just one count. The V and J genes are TRBV5-1 and TRBJ1-3; D is unclear. The CDR3 is 15 residues long. The V end was cut by 4 bases, the J end by 0 bases, with 11 bases between. CDR1 SGHRS and CDR2 YFSETQ come from the germline V gene. The CDR3 loop is CASSTGRDSGNTIYF. The DNA for the CDR3 is TGCGCCAGCAGCACCGGACGGGACTCTGGAAACACCATATATTTT.

This sequence joins TRBV5-4 and TRBJ2-1, with TRBD2 identical over 10 bases. This CDR3 is 13 amino acids long. Germline CDR1 and CDR2: SGHNT and YYREEE (reference sequence). V shed 3 bases and J 12 bases; nucleotides not matched to a gene: 6. In DNA form, the CDR3 reads TGTGCCAGCAGCTCACCCTGGACTAGCGGGCAGTTCTTC. Its translation is CASSSPWTSGQFF.

The rearrangement links TRBV7-6 to TRBJ2-1, with 10 bases fitting TRBD1. Trimming removed 5 bases from V and 7 bases from J; junction bases left unmatched: 5. This CDR3 is built from 14 residues. Germline V CDR1 and CDR2: SGHVS, FNYEAQ. The CDR3 region is CASSPRQGANEQFF. CDR3 DNA sequence: TGTGCCAGCAGCCCCAGACAGGGGGCAAATGAGCAGTTCTTC.

This clone is a singleton in its sample. This sequence joins TRBV18 and TRBJ1-6; 7 nucleotides line up with TRBD1. Germline CDR1 is KGHSH and CDR2 is LQKENI. Trimming cost V 2 bases and J 8 bases; bases outside gene matches: 9. The CDR3 is made up of 16 amino acids. The CDR3 here is CASSPGPWDSDSPLHF. In DNA, the CDR3 is TGTGCCAGCTCACCAGGGCCCTGGGACAGTGATTCACCCCTCCACTTT. Filled out from reference TRBV18 and TRBJ1-6, the complete variable domain reads NAGVMQNPRHLVRRRGQEARLRCSPMKGHSHVYWYRQLPEEGLKFMVYLQKENIIDESGMPKERFSAEFPKEGPSILRIQQVVRGDSAAYFCASSPGPWDSDSPLHFGNGTRLTVT.

V is TRBV7-2 and J is TRBJ1-1; weak D call: TRBD1 (6 bases). The germline V gene encodes CDR1 SGHTA and CDR2 FQGNSA. V was cut by 1 base and J by 1 base, with 7 bases left in between. This CDR3 comprises 14 residues. CDR3 in amino acids: CASSLGGQNTEAFF. The CDR3 DNA reads as TGTGCCAGCAGCTTAGGGGGGCAGAACACTGAAGCTTTCTTT. The variable domain in full, completed from reference TRBV7-2 and TRBJ1-1, reads GAGVSQSPSNKVTEKGKDVELRCDPISGHTALYWYRQSLGQGLEFLIYFQGNSAPDKSGLPSDRFSAERTGGSVSTLTIQRTQQEDSAVYLCASSLGGQNTEAFFGQGTRLTVV.

The chain couples TRBV5-1 to TRBJ2-3; 7 nucleotides line up with TRBD2. This CDR3 spans 18 amino acids. Germline V gene data show CDR1 as SGHRS and CDR2 as YFSETQ. V was clipped by 3 bases and J by 4 bases; unmatched bases: 17. The CDR3 loop reads CASSSYRGGLLAPDTQYF. The CDR3 DNA reads as TGCGCCAGCAGCTCTTATAGGGGAGGGCTCTTAGCACCAGATACGCAGTATTTT. Drawing the rest from reference TRBV5-1 and TRBJ2-3, the complete variable domain is KAGVTQTPRYLIKTRGQQVTLSCSPISGHRSVSWYQQTPGQGLQFLFEYFSETQRNKGNFPGRFSGRQFSNSRSEMNVSTLELGDSALYLCASSSYRGGLLAPDTQYFGPGTRLTVL.

V gene TRBV28 combines with J gene TRBJ1-5, with 7 bases matching TRBD1. Trimming at V came to 5 bases and at J to 0 bases, leaving 13 bases not matched to a gene. Germline CDR1 and CDR2: MDHEN and SYDVKM. The CDR3 totals 18 residues. DNA for the CDR3: TGTGCCAGCAGTCTACAGACCAGGACAGGATATAGCAATCAGCCCCAGCATTTT. It codes for CASSLQTRTGYSNQPQHF.

V and J are TRBV4-3 and TRBJ2-1; 8 bases align to TRBD1. The germline CDR1 and CDR2 sequences are LGHNA and YSLEER. The trim removed 0 bases at V and 5 bases at J, leaving 12 bases unmatched. The CDR3 has 18 amino acids. DNA for the CDR3: TGCGCCAGCAGCCAAGAAAGTCTAGGACAGGGATACAACAATGAGCAGTTCTTC. Translated, it gives CASSQESLGQGYNNEQFF.

A note on this clone: An end of the junction differs from the germline gene, which may be a read error. The chain couples TRBV6-6 to TRBJ1-4, with TRBD1 matching 7 bases. Germline V gene lookup returns CDR1 MNHNY and CDR2 SVGAGI (reference sequence). The CDR3 loop spans 14 amino acids. CDR3 bases: TGTGCCAGCAGTTATCAGTTTGGGGGGACAGTTGATAATTTT. Translation gives CASSYQFGGTVDNF.

The chain joins TRBV6-5 to TRBJ2-2; 9 bases align to TRBD1. There are 15 residues in the CDR3. CDR1 is MNHEY and CDR2 is SVGAGI in the germline V gene. The V gene end was trimmed by 2 bases and the J gene end by 3 bases; junction bases not matched to a gene: 1. In DNA form, the CDR3 reads TGTGCCAGCAGTTACAGACAGGGGGACACCGGGGAGCTGTTTTTT. Protein sequence: CASSYRQGDTGELFF.

This clone appeared a single time. The chain links TRBV20-1 to TRBJ2-5, with D tentatively TRBD2 (6 bases). Germline assignment: CDR1 DFQATT and CDR2 SNEGSKA (reference sequence). The CDR3 contains 11 residues. The CDR3 sequence: CSRRTKETQYF. The CDR3 DNA reads TGCAGCAGAAGGACTAAAGAGACCCAGTACTTC.

This chain links TRBV5-1 with TRBJ2-5, with 9 bases matching TRBD2. The CDR3 spans 17 residues. Germline V gives CDR1 SGHRS, CDR2 YFSETQ. Trimming removed 2 bases from V and 2 bases from J; junction bases left unmatched: 10. CDR3 in amino acids: CASSLNAGGHVQETQYF. Here the CDR3 DNA reads TGCGCCAGCAGCTTAAACGCGGGGGGGCATGTACAAGAGACCCAGTACTTC.

The rearrangement joins TRBV25-1 to TRBJ2-2; TRBD1 agrees at 10 bases. The CDR3 runs 17 residues. V lost 10 bases, J lost 5 bases, and 16 bases stayed unmatched. Germline CDR1 MGHDK, CDR2 SYGVNS. The CDR3: CATLPPPGQGITGELFF. The DNA of the CDR3 is TGTGCCACCTTACCCCCGCCGGGACAGGGGATAACCGGGGAGCTGTTTTTT.

This clone came up a few times. This chain links TRBV27 with TRBJ2-7, with D tentatively TRBD1 (5 bases). Germline V CDR1 and CDR2: MNHEY, SMNVEV (reference sequence). Between the trimmed V and J ends, which lost 3 bases and 2 bases, there was a span of 17 bases. This CDR3 is 16 amino acids long. CDR3 DNA: TGTGCCAGCAGTTTTAGGGGCCGCGACCAAACCTACGAGCAGTACTTC. Translation: CASSFRGRDQTYEQYF.

This clone was observed a single time. The chain carries TRBV6-5 and TRBJ1-2, with no clear D. The germline CDR1 and CDR2 sequences are MNHEY and SVGAGI. The CDR3 runs 15 residues. The ends were cut back, 5 bases at V and 1 base at J, with 14 bases in the middle. CDR3 DNA: TGTGCCAGCAGTCCGTCGGACGGGGATAACTATGGCTACACCTTC. This gives the protein CASSPSDGDNYGYTF.

The chain carries TRBV4-3 and TRBJ2-1, with 10 bases identical to TRBD2. Germline loops: CDR1 LGHNA, CDR2 YSLEER. The CDR3 spans 16 residues. Trimming at V came to 1 base and at J to 3 bases, leaving 3 bases not matched to a gene. CDR3 amino acids: CASSQVTSGDYNEQFF. In DNA form, the CDR3 reads TGCGCCAGCAGCCAAGTTACTAGCGGGGACTACAATGAGCAGTTCTTC.

V and J are TRBV9 and TRBJ2-5, with 7 nucleotides matching TRBD1. The J call may not be correct, given that the DNA end is closer to TRBJ2-7. The CDR3 loop spans 13 amino acids. Germline V gene lookup returns CDR1 SGDLS and CDR2 YYNGEE. DNA for the CDR3: TGTGCCAGCAGCGAGACAGGGTTCGGCGAGCAGTACTTC. Its protein product is CASSETGFGEQYF.

The rearrangement joins TRBV19 to TRBJ1-5; TRBD1 agrees at 7 bases. This CDR3 contains 16 residues. J was trimmed by 0 bases and V by 5 bases; bases with no gene match: 7. From germline, CDR1 is LNHDA and CDR2 SQIVND (reference sequence). The CDR3 nucleotides are TGTGCCAGTAGTTCCCTGGACAGGAATAGCAATCAGCCCCAGCATTTT. Translation: CASSSLDRNSNQPQHF. Combining the CDR3 with reference TRBV19 and TRBJ1-5 gives the whole variable domain DGGITQSPKYLFRKEGQNVTLSCEQNLNHDAMYWYRQDPGQGLRLIYYSQIVNDFQKGDIAEGYSVSREKKESFPLTVTSAQKNPTAFYLCASSSLDRNSNQPQHFGDGTRLSIL.

The V and J genes are TRBV9 and TRBJ2-1; D unresolved. The CDR3 spans 12 residues. The germline V and J ends were trimmed by 4 bases and 4 bases, with 6 bases remaining between them. In germline, CDR1 is SGDLS, CDR2 YYNGEE. This CDR3 reads CASSREYNEQFF. The CDR3 DNA reads TGTGCCAGCAGCCGAGAGTACAATGAGCAGTTCTTC.

This chain links TRBV5-6 with TRBJ2-1, with 10 bases fitting TRBD2. There are 18 residues in the CDR3. Germline CDR1 and CDR2: SGHDT and YYEEEE. The V gene end was trimmed by 0 bases and the J gene end by 5 bases; junction bases not matched to a gene: 11. The CDR3, as DNA: TGTGCCAGCAGCTTGGTTTCTAGCGGGGGCCACCGGCACAATGAGCAGTTCTTC. Amino acids: CASSLVSSGGHRHNEQFF.

CDR3: CASSVLERRSEKLFF. The CDR3 DNA reads TGTGCCAGCAGCGTACTGGAGAGACGTTCGGAAAAACTGTTTTTT. The chain links TRBV7-6 to TRBJ1-4; D remains unclear. There are 15 residues in the CDR3. Trimming took 5 bases from V and 8 from J, leaving 18 bases between them. Germline values: CDR1 SGHVS, CDR2 FNYEAQ. The full variable domain, with the rest looked up from reference TRBV7-6 and TRBJ1-4, is GAGVSQSPRYKVTKRGQDVALRCDPISGHVSLYWYRQALGQGPEFLTYFNYEAQQDKSGLPNDRFSAERPEGSISTLTIQRTEQRDSAMYRCASSVLERRSEKLFFGSGTQLSVL.

V and J are TRBV5-6 and TRBJ1-1, with a possible D match to TRBD1 (5 bases). From germline, CDR1 is SGHDT and CDR2 YYEEEE. Trimming removed 0 bases from V and 4 bases from J, with 25 bases in between. The CDR3 is made up of 19 amino acids. The CDR3 protein is CASSLAQGPPLIPLTEAFF. CDR3 in DNA: TGTGCCAGCAGCTTGGCGCAGGGTCCACCACTTATACCACTCACTGAAGCTTTCTTT.

DNA for the CDR3: TGCGCCAGCAGTGAGCACCCGACAGGGATGAACACTGAAGCTTTCTTT. This sequence encodes CASSEHPTGMNTEAFF. The chain combines TRBV10-2 with TRBJ1-1; TRBD1 matches at 7 bases. Germline V gene lookup returns CDR1 WSHSY and CDR2 SAAADI. V trimming: 2 bases; J trimming: 0 bases; junction bases outside the gene matches: 6. The CDR3 sequence is 16 residues long.

The chain couples TRBV29-1 to TRBJ2-5; tentatively, D is TRBD2 (6 bases). Per germline, CDR1 SQVTM and CDR2 ANQGSEA. V was pared by 5 bases and J by 2 bases, with 9 bases between. CDR3 length: 12 amino acids. CDR3 nucleotides: TGCAGCGTTCCGGGACTTCAAGAGACCCAGTACTTC. This gives the protein CSVPGLQETQYF. The full variable domain, with the rest looked up from reference TRBV29-1 and TRBJ2-5, is SAVISQKPSRDICQRGTSLTIQCQVDSQVTMMFWYRQQPGQSLTLIATANQGSEATYESGFVIDKFPISRPNLTFSTLTVSNMSPEDSSIYLCSVPGLQETQYFGPGTRLLVL.

Here the CDR3 DNA reads TGTGCCAGCAGTGAGAACGGACAAATGAACACTGAAGCTTTCTTT. Its translation: CASSENGQMNTEAFF. The V and J genes are TRBV6-1 and TRBJ1-1; weak D call: TRBD1 (5 bases). The CDR3 runs 15 residues. The ends were cut back, 3 bases at V and 0 bases at J, with 11 bases in the middle. Germline V CDR1 and CDR2: MNHNS, SASEGT.

V and J are TRBV7-3 and TRBJ2-3; TRBD2 agrees at 9 bases. Trimming at V came to 1 base and at J to 5 bases, leaving 7 bases not matched to a gene. This CDR3 has 16 amino acids. Germline-derived CDR1 and CDR2 are SGHTA and FQGTGA. The CDR3 DNA sequence: TGTGCCAGCAGCTTAAGGCTTGAGCGGGGGGTAGATACGCAGTATTTT. Protein product: CASSLRLERGVDTQYF.

This clone was recorded a few times. The rearrangement uses TRBV28 and TRBJ2-7; maybe TRBD1 (6 bases). The CDR3 length is 17 residues. The germline gives CDR1 MDHEN, CDR2 SYDVKM. The V and J ends lost 5 bases and 2 bases respectively, with 22 bases between them. In DNA form, the CDR3 reads TGTGCCAGCAGTCAAAGAGGACAGCTCAGAACTCCCTACGAGCAGTACTTC. Translated: CASSQRGQLRTPYEQYF.

This clone appeared once. At one boundary the junction diverges from the germline segment, which might be a read error. The same CDR3 can be traced to other DNA sequences in this sample. V gene TRBV11-2 combines with J gene TRBJ2-3, with D perhaps TRBD2 (5 bases). The germline CDR1 and CDR2 sequences are SGHAT and FQNNGV. This CDR3 region has 17 residues. The DNA of the CDR3 is TGTGCCAGTAGCTTGAGGGCAGCGGACGGCAGCACAGATACGCAGTATTTT. Its protein product is CASSLRAADGSTDTQYF. Supplemented by reference TRBV11-2 and TRBJ2-3, the full variable domain reads EAGVAQSPRYKIIEKRQSVAFWCNPISGHATLYWYQQILGQGPKLLIQFQNNGVVDDSQLPKDRFSAERLKGVDSTLKIQPAKLEDSAVYLCASSLRAADGSTDTQYFGPGTRLTVL.

The chain combines TRBV27 with TRBJ1-6; D possibly corresponds to TRBD1 (6 bases). Looked up from germline, CDR1 is MNHEY and CDR2 is SMNVEV (reference sequence). The V gene lost 6 bases and the J gene lost 2 bases, with 14 bases spanning the gap. The CDR3 extends over 16 amino acids. Written as DNA, the CDR3 is TGTGCCAGCAGGCCGACAGGAATCACCTATAATTCACCCCTCCACTTT. Translation gives CASRPTGITYNSPLHF.